This TCR beta chain stems from a study of identical twins. General observations from the study: Shared out-of-frame alpha sequences (those common to twins) showed excess low generation probability.

A single record per CDR3 protein comes from TCRdb applying MiXCR to the 5' RACE reads. The table shows about 220,000 distinct CDR3 sequences, with 6.5% occurring only once. This clonotype was counted many times. Antigen specificity is unknown. Healthy Caucasian donors formed the entire cohort. Losses at the gene ends were 1 base for V and 3 bases for J; bases not matched to a gene: 0. CDR1 is MGHDK and CDR2 is SYGVNS in the germline V gene. CDR3 length: 14 amino acids. The same specimen was also included in a second study, on T cells expressing NK-cell markers. This second report adds: Repertoire data for TCR beta were derived from sorted T cells (CD3+CD56+NKG2C+, CD3+CD56+NKG2C- and CD3+CD56-NKG2C+). Seven sequenced donors out of eight were HCMV-seropositive, one seronegative.

The genes are TRBV25-1 and TRBJ2-7; 10 bases are a match to TRBD2. The sequence was obtained from a woman under 30 in good health. Specimen: CD8+ T cells sorted from blood. DNA for the CDR3: TGTGCCAGCAGTGAATGGACTAGCGGCTACGAGCAGTACTTC. It is translated as CASSEWTSGYEQYF.